This T cell receptor beta chain was sequenced in a study of regulatory T cells in long-lasting Graves disease. Arm-PCR with iRepertoire HTBI primers amplified the CDR3 regions for these TCR beta libraries. Each CDR3 protein gets one entry after TCRdb re-called the multiplex PCR reads with MiXCR. The profile covers roughly 220,000 distinct CDR3 sequences, with around 18% appearing a single time and roughly a fifth taken by the ten largest. From germline, CDR1 is ENHRY and CDR2 SYGVKD. J was trimmed by 9 bases and V by 9 bases; bases with no gene match: 0. The CDR3 is made up of 12 amino acids. Whole-study findings and limits: Fewer public clonotypes were shared by new patients (about 940) than by persistent patients (around 2,900). It is possible that accuracy was reduced by the small size of the sample.

Time point given: newly diagnosed GD, antithyroid drugs for less than 3 months. Extracted RNA from PBMCs served as the source of the TCR library. This clonotype was detected many times. Antigen unknown. The input for sequencing was peripheral blood mononuclear cells (PBMCs), taken at new diagnosis, from a patient treated with antithyroid drugs. This clonotype was obtained from a female donor with Graves disease. The rearrangement joins TRBV10-3 to TRBJ2-1; 15 bases match TRBD2. The CDR3 bases are TGTGCCATGGGACTAGCGGGAGGTGAGCAGTTCTTC. Translation: CAMGLAGGEQFF.